A single sample gave rise to the 10 T cell receptor beta chains below, sequenced in a study of blood T cell repertoires in COVID-19. The data were produced by immunoSEQ multiplex PCR, yet TCRdb's version contains in-frame clones alone and is incomplete. The table includes about 430,000 clones, roughly 88% detected once. Sequencing was performed on PBMCs or T cells enriched from blood (not recorded which). These receptors all stem from a woman younger than 30 who had been exposed to COVID-19.

The V gene is TRBV5-3, the J gene TRBJ2-2, with 15 positions matching TRBD2. TRBV5-3 has ORF status, its function being uncertain. The CDR3 loop spans 18 amino acids. V was pared by 5 bases and J by 1 base, with 6 bases of the junction left unmatched. CDR3 sequence reads: CARSWTSGREKNTGELFF. The DNA of the CDR3 is TGTGCCAGAAGTTGGACTAGCGGGAGGGAAAAGAACACCGGGGAGCTGTTTTTT.

The chain joins TRBV19 to TRBJ2-1; D ambiguous. Germline CDR1 and CDR2: LNHDA and SQIVND (reference sequence). This CDR3 region has 18 residues. The V and J ends lost 4 bases and 0 bases respectively, with 19 bases between them. CDR3 sequence reads: CASSRNSLTRSSYNEQFF. Here the CDR3 DNA reads TGTGCCAGTAGTAGAAACTCCTTGACCCGGAGCTCCTACAATGAGCAGTTCTTC.

The chain recombines TRBV6-2 or TRBV6-3 with TRBJ2-7; possible D gene TRBD2, 6 bases. V lost 5 bases, J lost 5 bases, and 22 bases lay in between. Germline V gene lookup returns CDR1 MNHEY and CDR2 SVGEGT. The CDR3 totals 16 residues. The CDR3 nucleotides read TGTGCCAGCAGTAGCGCGGGGTCGGGAGTCAGGGACGAGCAGTACTTC. This sequence encodes CASSSAGSGVRDEQYF.

The rearrangement uses TRBV13 and TRBJ1-1; a weak D match, TRBD1 (6 bases). Germline assignment: CDR1 PRHDT and CDR2 FYEKMQ (reference sequence). Trimming took 0 bases from V and 5 from J, leaving 10 bases between them. The CDR3 is made up of 14 amino acids. The CDR3 sequence is CASSLGQGKTEAFF. CDR3 nucleotides: TGTGCCAGCAGCTTAGGACAGGGAAAAACTGAAGCTTTCTTT.

J is TRBJ2-5 and V is TRBV21-1; TRBD1 is the table's D call, not checked against the DNA. TRBV21-1 is reported as a pseudogene. The CDR3 covers 12 residues. CDR3 protein: CASSDRAATQYF. The DNA for the CDR3 is TGTGCCAGCAGCGACAGGGCCGCGACCCAGTACTTC.

The chain employs TRBV6-6 and TRBJ2-7, with 7 bases that match TRBD1. Germline V gene data show CDR1 as MNHNY and CDR2 as SVGAGI (reference sequence). The CDR3 has 16 amino acids. With V trimmed by 2 bases and J by 0 bases, 7 bases remained unmatched. CDR3 sequence reads: CASSYDRAKGSYEQYF. The CDR3 nucleotides read TGTGCCAGCAGTTACGACAGGGCTAAAGGCTCCTACGAGCAGTACTTC.

The V gene is TRBV18, the J gene TRBJ2-1; weak D call: TRBD2 (5 bases). Trimming shortened V by 0 bases and J by 1 base, and 10 bases separated the two germline ends. Germline-derived CDR1 and CDR2 are KGHSH and LQKENI. The CDR3 spans 16 residues. CDR3 region: CASSPPGSTSYNEQFF. The CDR3 DNA reads as TGTGCCAGCTCACCACCGGGGAGTACATCCTACAATGAGCAGTTCTTC.

This clone was observed a few times. The genes are TRBV4-1 and TRBJ1-1, with 7 bases that match TRBD1. The V segment lost 4 bases and the J segment 5 bases; nucleotides outside the gene matches: 7. This CDR3 region has 14 residues. CDR1 and CDR2 from the germline V gene are MGHRA and YSYEKL. CDR3 sequence reads: CASSPRQGWTEAFF. The CDR3 nucleotides are TGCGCCAGCAGCCCCCGACAGGGTTGGACTGAAGCTTTCTTT.

This rearrangement joins TRBV4-1 to TRBJ2-1, with 7 bases lining up with TRBD2. From germline, CDR1 is MGHRA and CDR2 YSYEKL. The length of the CDR3 is 18 residues. V gave up 0 bases and J gave up 3 bases; unmatched junction bases: 11. CDR3 DNA: TGCGCCAGCAGCCAAGAGACGGGAGCGGGGAGTATCTACAATGAGCAGTTCTTC. Its protein is CASSQETGAGSIYNEQFF.

V usage is TRBV11-3 and J usage is TRBJ2-3; no clear D gene. The CDR3 is 13 amino acids. Germline V CDR1 and CDR2: SGHNT, YENEEA. The germline V and J ends were trimmed by 5 bases and 2 bases, with 8 bases remaining between them. CDR3 nucleotide sequence: TGTGCCAGCAGCCCGCGGATCACAGATACGCAGTATTTT. Its translation: CASSPRITDTQYF.